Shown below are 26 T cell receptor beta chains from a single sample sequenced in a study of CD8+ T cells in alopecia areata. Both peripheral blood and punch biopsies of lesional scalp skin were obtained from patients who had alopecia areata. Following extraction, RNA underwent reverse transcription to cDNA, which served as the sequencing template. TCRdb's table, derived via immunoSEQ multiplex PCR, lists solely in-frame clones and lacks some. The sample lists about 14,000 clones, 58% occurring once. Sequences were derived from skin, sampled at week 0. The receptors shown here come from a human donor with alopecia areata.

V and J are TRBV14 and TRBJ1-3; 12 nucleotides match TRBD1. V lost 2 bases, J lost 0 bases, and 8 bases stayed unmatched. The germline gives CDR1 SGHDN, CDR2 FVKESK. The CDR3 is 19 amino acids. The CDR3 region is CASSQYGTGGFFSGNTIYF. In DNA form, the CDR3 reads TGTGCCAGCAGCCAATACGGGACAGGGGGCTTCTTCTCTGGAAACACCATATATTTT. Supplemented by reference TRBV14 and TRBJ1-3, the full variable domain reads EAGVTQFPSHSVIEKGQTVTLRCDPISGHDNLYWYRRVMGKEIKFLLHFVKESKQDESGMPNNRFLAERTGGTYSTLKVQPAELEDSGVYFCASSQYGTGGFFSGNTIYFGEGSWLTVV.

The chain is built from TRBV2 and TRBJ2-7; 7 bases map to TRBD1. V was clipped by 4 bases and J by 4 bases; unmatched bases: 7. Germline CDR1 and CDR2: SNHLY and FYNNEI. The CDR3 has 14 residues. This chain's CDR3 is CASSGGGTRYEQYF. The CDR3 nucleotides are TGTGCCAGCAGTGGAGGGGGCACTCGGTACGAGCAGTACTTC.

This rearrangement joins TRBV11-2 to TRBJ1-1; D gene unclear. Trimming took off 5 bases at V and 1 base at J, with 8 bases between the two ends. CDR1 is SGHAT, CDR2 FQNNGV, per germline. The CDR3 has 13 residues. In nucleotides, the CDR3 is TGTGCCAGCAGCCAAGCACCGAACACTGAAGCTTTCTTT. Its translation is CASSQAPNTEAFF.

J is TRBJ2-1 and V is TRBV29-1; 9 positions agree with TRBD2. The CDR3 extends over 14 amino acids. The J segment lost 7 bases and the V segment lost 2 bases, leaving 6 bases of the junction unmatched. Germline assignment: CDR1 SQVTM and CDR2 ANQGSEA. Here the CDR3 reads CSVEKGGGGNEQFF. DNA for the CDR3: TGCAGCGTTGAAAAAGGCGGGGGGGGTAATGAGCAGTTCTTC.

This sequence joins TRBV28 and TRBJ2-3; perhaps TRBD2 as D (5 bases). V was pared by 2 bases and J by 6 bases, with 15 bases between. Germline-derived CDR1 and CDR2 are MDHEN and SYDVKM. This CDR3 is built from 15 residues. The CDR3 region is CASSLVLNRGDTQYF. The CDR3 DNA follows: TGTGCCAGCAGTTTAGTCCTAAACCGGGGTGATACGCAGTATTTT.

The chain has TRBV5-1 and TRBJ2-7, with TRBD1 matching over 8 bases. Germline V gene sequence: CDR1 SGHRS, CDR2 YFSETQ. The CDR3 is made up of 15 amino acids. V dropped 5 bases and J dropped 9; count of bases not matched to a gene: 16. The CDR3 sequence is CASRPTGGQGFRQYF. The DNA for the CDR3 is TGCGCCAGCAGACCGACGGGTGGACAGGGATTTCGGCAGTACTTC.

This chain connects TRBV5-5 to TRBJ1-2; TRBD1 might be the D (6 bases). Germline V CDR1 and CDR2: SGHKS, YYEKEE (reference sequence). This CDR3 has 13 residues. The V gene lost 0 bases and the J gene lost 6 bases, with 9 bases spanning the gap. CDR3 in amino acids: CASSLGTVDGYTF. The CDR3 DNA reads TGTGCCAGCAGCTTGGGGACAGTCGATGGCTACACCTTC.

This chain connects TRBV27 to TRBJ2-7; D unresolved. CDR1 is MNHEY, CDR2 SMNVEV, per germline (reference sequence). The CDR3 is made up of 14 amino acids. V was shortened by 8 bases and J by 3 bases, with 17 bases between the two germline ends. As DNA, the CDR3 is TGTGCCAGCCACGACGGGCTGCCGGTCTACGAGCAGTACTTC. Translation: CASHDGLPVYEQYF.

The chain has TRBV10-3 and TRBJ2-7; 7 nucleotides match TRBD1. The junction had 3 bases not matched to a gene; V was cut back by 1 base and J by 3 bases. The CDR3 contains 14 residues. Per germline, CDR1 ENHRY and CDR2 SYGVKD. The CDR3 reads CAISEWGQNYEQYF. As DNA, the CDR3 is TGTGCCATCAGTGAGTGGGGACAGAACTACGAGCAGTACTTC.

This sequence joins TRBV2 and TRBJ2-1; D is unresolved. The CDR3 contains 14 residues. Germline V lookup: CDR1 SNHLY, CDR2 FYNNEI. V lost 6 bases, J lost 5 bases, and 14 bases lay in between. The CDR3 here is CASSVGGVNNEQFF. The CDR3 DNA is TGTGCCAGCAGCGTGGGCGGAGTAAACAATGAGCAGTTCTTC.

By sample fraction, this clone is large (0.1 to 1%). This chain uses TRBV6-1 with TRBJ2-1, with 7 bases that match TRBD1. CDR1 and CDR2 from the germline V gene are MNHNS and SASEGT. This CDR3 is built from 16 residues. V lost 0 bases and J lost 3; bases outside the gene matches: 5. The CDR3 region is CASSEAGTGVYNEQFF. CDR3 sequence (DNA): TGTGCCAGCAGTGAAGCAGGAACAGGGGTCTACAATGAGCAGTTCTTC.

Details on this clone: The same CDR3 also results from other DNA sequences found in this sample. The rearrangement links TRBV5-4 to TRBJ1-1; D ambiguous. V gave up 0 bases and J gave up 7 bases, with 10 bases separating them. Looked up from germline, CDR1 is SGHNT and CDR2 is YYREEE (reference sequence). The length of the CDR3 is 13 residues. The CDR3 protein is CASSLAERLEAFF. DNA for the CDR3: TGTGCCAGCAGCTTGGCCGAAAGGCTTGAAGCTTTCTTT.

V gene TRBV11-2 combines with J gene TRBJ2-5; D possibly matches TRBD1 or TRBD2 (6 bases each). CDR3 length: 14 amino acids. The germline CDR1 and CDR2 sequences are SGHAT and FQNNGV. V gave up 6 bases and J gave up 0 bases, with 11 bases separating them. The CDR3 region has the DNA TGTGCCAGCAGAACAGGGAGGCACCAAGAGACCCAGTACTTC. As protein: CASRTGRHQETQYF.

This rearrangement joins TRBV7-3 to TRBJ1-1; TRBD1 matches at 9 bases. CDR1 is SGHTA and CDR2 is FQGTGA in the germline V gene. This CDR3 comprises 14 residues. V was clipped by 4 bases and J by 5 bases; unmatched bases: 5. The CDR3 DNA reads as TGTGCCAGCAGCTCGGGACAGGGACCGACTGAAGCTTTCTTT. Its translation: CASSSGQGPTEAFF.

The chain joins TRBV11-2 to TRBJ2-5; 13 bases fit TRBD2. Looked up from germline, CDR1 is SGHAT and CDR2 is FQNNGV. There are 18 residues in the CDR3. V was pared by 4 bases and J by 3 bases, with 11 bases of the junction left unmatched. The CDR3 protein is CASSYRIPGLAGKETQYF. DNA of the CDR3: TGTGCCAGCAGCTACAGAATACCGGGACTAGCGGGGAAAGAGACCCAGTACTTC.

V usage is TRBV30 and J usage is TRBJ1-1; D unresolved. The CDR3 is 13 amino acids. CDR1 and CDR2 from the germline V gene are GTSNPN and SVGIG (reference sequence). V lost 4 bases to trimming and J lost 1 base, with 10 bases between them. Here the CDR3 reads CAWNQNRNTEAFF. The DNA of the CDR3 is TGTGCCTGGAACCAGAACAGGAACACTGAAGCTTTCTTT.

The CDR3 protein is CASSPGSKETQYF. The CDR3 region has the DNA TGTGCCAGCTCACCAGGGTCCAAAGAGACCCAGTACTTC. J is TRBJ2-5 and V is TRBV18, with unresolved D. There are 13 residues in the CDR3. The germline V gene encodes CDR1 KGHSH and CDR2 LQKENI. Trimming removed 2 bases at V and 3 bases at J, with 7 bases between.

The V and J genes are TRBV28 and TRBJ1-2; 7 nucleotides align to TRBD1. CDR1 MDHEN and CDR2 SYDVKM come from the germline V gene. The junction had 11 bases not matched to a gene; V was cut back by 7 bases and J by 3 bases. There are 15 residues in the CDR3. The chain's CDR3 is CASKHGLRGYYGYTF. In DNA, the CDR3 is TGTGCCAGCAAGCATGGCCTCAGGGGGTACTATGGCTACACCTTC.

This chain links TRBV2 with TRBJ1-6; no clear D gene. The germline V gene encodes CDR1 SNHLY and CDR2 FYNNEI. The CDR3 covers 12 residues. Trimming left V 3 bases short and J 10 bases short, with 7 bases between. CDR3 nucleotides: TGTGCCAGCAGTGAGGGGAAATCACCCCTCCACTTT. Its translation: CASSEGKSPLHF.

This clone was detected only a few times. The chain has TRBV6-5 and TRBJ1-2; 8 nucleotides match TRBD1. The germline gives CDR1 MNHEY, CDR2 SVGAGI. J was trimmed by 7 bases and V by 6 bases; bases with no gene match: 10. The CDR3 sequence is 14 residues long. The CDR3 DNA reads TGTGCCAGCAGACTAGGACAGGGAGGTGCTGGCTACACCTTC. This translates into CASRLGQGGAGYTF.

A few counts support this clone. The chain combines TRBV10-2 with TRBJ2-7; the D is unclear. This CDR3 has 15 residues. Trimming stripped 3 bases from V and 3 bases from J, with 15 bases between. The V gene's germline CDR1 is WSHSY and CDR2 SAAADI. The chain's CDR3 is CASSDLAAAVYEQYF. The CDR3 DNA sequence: TGCGCCAGCAGTGATTTGGCAGCCGCCGTCTACGAGCAGTACTTC.

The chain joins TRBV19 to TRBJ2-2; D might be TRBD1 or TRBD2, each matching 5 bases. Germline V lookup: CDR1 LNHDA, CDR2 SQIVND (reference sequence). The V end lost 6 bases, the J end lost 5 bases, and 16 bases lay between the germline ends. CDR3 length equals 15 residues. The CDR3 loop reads CASRHGGVGTGELFF. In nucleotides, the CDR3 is TGTGCCAGTAGACATGGGGGAGTTGGGACCGGGGAGCTGTTTTTT.

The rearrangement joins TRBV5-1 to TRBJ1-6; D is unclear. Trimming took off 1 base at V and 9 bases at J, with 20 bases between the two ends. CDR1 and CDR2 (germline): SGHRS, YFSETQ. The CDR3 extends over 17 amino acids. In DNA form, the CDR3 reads TGCGCCAGCAGCTTGACCCAGCAGAGTCCCCGGGGTTCACCCCTCCACTTT. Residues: CASSLTQQSPRGSPLHF.

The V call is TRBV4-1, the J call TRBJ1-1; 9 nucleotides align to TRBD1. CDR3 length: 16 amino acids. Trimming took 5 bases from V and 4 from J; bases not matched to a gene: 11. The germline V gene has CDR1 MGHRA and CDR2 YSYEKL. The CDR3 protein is CASSFHRGLLSTEAFF. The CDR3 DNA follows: TGCGCCAGCAGCTTCCACAGGGGGCTATTGAGCACTGAAGCTTTCTTT.

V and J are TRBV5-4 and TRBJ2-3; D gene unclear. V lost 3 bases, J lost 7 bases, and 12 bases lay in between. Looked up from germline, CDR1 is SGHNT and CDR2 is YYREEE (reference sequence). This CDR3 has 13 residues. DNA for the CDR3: TGTGCCAGCAGCTCCGCCGACGGTTATACGCAGTATTTT. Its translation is CASSSADGYTQYF.

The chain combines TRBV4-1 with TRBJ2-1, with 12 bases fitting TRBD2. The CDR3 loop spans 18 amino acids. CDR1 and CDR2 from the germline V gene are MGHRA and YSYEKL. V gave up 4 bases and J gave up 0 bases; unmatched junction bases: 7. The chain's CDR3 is CASSPRLAGAISYNEQFF. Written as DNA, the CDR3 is TGCGCCAGCAGCCCGAGACTAGCGGGGGCAATCTCCTACAATGAGCAGTTCTTC.